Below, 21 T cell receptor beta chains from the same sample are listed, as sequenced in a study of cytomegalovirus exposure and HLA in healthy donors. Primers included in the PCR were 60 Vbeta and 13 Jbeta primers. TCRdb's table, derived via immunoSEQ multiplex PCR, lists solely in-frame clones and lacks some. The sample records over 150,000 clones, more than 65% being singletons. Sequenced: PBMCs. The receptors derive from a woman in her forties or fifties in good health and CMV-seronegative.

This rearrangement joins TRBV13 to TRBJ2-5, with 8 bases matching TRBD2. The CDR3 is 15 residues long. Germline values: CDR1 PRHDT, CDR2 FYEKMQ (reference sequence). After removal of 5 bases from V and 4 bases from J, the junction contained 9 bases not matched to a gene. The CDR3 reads CASSIRGGPIETQYF. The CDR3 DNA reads TGTGCCAGCAGCATCCGGGGGGGCCCAATAGAGACCCAGTACTTC.

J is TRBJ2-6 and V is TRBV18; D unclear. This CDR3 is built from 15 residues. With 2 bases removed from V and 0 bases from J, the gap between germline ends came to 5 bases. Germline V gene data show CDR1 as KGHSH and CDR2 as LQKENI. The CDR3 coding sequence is TGTGCCAGCTCACCAGCGAACTCTGGGGCCAACGTCCTGACTTTC. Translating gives CASSPANSGANVLTF.

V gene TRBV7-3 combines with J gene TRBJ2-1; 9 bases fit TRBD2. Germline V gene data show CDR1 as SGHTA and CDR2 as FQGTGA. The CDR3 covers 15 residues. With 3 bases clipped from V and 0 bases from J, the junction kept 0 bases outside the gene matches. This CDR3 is CASSFSGSSYNEQFF. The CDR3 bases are TGTGCCAGCAGCTTTAGCGGGAGCTCCTACAATGAGCAGTTCTTC.

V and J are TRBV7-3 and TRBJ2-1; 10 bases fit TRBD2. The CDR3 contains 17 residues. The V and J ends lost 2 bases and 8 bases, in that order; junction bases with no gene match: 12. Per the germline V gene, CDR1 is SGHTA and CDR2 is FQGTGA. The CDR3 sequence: CASSLGVSGRGLDEQFF. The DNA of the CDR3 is TGTGCCAGCAGCTTAGGAGTCAGCGGGAGGGGGTTGGATGAGCAGTTCTTC. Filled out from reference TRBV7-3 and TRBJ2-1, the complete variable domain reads GAGVSQTPSNKVTEKGKYVELRCDPISGHTALYWYRQSLGQGPEFLIYFQGTGAADDSGLPNDRFFAVRPEGSVSTLKIQRTERGDSAVYLCASSLGVSGRGLDEQFFGPGTRLTVL.

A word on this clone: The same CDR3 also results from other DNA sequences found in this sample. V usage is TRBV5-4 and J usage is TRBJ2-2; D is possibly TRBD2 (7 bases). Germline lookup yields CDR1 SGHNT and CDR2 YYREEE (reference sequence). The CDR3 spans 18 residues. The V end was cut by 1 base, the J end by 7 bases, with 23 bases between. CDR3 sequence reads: CASSLYAGPTGRGGELFF. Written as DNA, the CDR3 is TGTGCCAGCAGCTTGTATGCAGGACCCACAGGGAGGGGCGGGGAGCTGTTTTTT.

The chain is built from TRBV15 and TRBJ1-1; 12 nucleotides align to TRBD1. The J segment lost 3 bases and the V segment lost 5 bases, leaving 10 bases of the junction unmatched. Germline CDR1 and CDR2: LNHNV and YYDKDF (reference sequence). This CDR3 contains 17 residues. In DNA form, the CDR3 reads TGTGCCACCAGCGAACGGGACAGGGGGCGCCCGGACACTGAAGCTTTCTTT. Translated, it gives CATSERDRGRPDTEAFF.

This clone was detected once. The CDR3 bases are TGCGCCAGCAGCCTGGAGGGGGCCAGCAATCAGCCCCAGCATTTT. Its translation: CASSLEGASNQPQHF. The V and J genes are TRBV5-1 and TRBJ1-5; 7 bases are shared with TRBD1. Germline CDR1 SGHRS, CDR2 YFSETQ. Trimming at V came to 4 bases and at J to 1 base, leaving 5 bases not matched to a gene. This CDR3 comprises 15 residues.

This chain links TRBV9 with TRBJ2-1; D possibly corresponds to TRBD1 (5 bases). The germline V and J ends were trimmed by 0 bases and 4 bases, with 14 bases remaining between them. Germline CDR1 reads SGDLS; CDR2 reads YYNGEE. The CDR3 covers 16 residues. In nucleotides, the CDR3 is TGTGCCAGCAGCGTAGGTCAGGACACATATTACAATGAGCAGTTCTTC. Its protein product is CASSVGQDTYYNEQFF.

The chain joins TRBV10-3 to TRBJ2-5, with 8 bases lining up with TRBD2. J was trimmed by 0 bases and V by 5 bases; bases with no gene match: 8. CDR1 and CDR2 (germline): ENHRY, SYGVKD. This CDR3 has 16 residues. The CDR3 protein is CAISSTSGVYQETQYF. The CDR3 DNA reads TGTGCCATCAGTTCAACTAGCGGAGTGTACCAAGAGACCCAGTACTTC.

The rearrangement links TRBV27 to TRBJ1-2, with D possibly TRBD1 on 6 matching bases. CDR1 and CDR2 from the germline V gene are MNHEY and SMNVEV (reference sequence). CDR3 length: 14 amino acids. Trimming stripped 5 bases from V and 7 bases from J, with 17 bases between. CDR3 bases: TGTGCCAGCAGTAAAACGCAGGGGTCGAGTGGCTACACCTTC. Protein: CASSKTQGSSGYTF.

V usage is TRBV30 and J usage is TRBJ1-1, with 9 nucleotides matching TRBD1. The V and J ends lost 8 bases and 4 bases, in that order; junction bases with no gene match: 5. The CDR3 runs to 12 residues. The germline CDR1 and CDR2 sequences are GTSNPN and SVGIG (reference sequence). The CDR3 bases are TGTGCCGGGACAGGGCTGGTCACTGAAGCTTTCTTT. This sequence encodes CAGTGLVTEAFF.

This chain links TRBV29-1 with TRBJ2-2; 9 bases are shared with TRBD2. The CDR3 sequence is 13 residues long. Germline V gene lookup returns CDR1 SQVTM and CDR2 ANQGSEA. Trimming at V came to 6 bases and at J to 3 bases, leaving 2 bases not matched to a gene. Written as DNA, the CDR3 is TGCAGCGTAACTAGCGGGTACACCGGGGAGCTGTTTTTT. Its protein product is CSVTSGYTGELFF.

The CDR3 DNA is TGTGCCACCAGCGGGTTCGAAAGCAGGGGGGGCAATCAGCCCCAGCATTTT. It specifies CATSGFESRGGNQPQHF. This chain uses TRBV15 with TRBJ1-5; 7 bases fit TRBD1. Germline-derived CDR1 and CDR2 are LNHNV and YYDKDF (reference sequence). V lost 5 bases to trimming and J lost 2 bases; unmatched junction nucleotides: 12. The CDR3 runs 17 residues.

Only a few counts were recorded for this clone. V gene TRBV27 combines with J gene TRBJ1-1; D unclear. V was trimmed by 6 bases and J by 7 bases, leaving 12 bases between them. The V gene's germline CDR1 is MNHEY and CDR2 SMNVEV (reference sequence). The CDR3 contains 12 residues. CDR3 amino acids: CASRPTRGEAFF. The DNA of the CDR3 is TGTGCCAGCAGGCCCACTCGGGGTGAAGCTTTCTTT.

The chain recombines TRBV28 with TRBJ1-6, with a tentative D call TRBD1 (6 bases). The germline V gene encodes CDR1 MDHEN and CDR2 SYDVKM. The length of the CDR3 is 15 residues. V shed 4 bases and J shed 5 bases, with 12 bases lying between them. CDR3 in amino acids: CASSSRDNDNSPLHF. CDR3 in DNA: TGTGCCAGCAGTTCAAGGGACAATGATAATTCACCCCTCCACTTT. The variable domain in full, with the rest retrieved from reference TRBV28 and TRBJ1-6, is DVKVTQSSRYLVKRTGEKVFLECVQDMDHENMFWYRQDPGLGLRLIYFSYDVKMKEKGDIPEGYSVSREKKERFSLILESASTNQTSMYLCASSSRDNDNSPLHFGNGTRLTVT.

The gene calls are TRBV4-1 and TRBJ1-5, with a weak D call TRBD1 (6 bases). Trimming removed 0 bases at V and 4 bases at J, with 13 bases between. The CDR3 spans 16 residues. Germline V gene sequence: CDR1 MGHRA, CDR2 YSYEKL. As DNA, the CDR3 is TGCGCCAGCAGCCAAGATCAAGGGACACCAAATCAGCCCCAGCATTTT. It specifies CASSQDQGTPNQPQHF.

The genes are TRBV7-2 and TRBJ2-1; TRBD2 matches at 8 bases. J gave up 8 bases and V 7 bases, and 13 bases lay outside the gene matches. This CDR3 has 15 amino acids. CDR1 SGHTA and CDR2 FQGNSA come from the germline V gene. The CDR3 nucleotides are TGTGCCAGCACCCCTAGGGGGGCTAGCGGGTATGAGCAGTTCTTC. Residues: CASTPRGASGYEQFF. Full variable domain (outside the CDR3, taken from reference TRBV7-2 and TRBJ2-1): GAGVSQSPSNKVTEKGKDVELRCDPISGHTALYWYRQSLGQGLEFLIYFQGNSAPDKSGLPSDRFSAERTGGSVSTLTIQRTQQEDSAVYLCASTPRGASGYEQFFGPGTRLTVL.

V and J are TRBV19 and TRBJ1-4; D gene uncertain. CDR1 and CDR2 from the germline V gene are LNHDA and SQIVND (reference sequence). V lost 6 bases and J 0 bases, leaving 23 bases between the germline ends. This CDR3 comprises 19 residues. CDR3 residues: CASSEVVSSLLATNEKLFF. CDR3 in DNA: TGTGCCAGTAGCGAGGTGGTCTCAAGTCTCCTCGCAACTAATGAAAAACTGTTTTTT.

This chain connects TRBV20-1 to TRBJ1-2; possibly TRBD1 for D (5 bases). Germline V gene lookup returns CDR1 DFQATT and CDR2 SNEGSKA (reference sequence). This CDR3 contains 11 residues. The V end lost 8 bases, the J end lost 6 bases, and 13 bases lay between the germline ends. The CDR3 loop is CSPKTVNGYTF. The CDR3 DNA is TGCAGTCCCAAGACAGTGAATGGCTACACCTTC.

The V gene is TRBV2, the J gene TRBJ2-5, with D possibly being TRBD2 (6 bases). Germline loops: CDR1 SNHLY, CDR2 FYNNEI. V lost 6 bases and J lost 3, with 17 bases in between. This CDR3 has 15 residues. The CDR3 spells CASSGHSGTEETQYF. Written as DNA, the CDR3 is TGTGCCAGCAGCGGACACTCCGGGACTGAAGAGACCCAGTACTTC.

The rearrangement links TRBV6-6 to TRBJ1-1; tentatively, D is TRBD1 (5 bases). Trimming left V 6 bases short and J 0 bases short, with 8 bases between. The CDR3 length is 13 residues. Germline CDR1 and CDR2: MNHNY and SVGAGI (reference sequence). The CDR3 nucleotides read TGTGCCAGCAGCTCGACAGTGAACACTGAAGCTTTCTTT. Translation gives CASSSTVNTEAFF.